These 23 T cell receptor beta chains share one sample of origin, sequenced in a study of shared clonotypes between healthy human individuals. The table came from immunoSEQ multiplex PCR; TCRdb's copy has only in-frame clones and leaves some out. This sample yields about 1.1 million clones, of which around 77% are seen a single time; approximately 0.9% belongs to the top ten. The sample was memory CD4+ T cells from PBMCs. Noted subset: CD45RA-negative fraction. Receptors originate from a man between 18 and 29 years old in good health. Some clones in this sample may be carry-over from other donors' samples.

The V gene is TRBV30, the J gene TRBJ2-1, with 12 bases identical to TRBD2. From germline, CDR1 is GTSNPN and CDR2 SVGIG (reference sequence). This CDR3 is built from 15 residues. Trimming took 5 bases from V and 6 from J; bases not matched to a gene: 8. The chain's CDR3 is CAWAASGRVRNEQFF. The CDR3 DNA sequence: TGTGCCTGGGCAGCTAGCGGGAGGGTACGCAATGAGCAGTTCTTC.

The count of this clone is one. V gene TRBV2 combines with J gene TRBJ1-2; D is ambiguous. Trimming shortened V by 3 bases and J by 3 bases, and 17 bases separated the two germline ends. The CDR3 extends over 16 amino acids. From germline, CDR1 is SNHLY and CDR2 FYNNEI. Here the CDR3 DNA reads TGTGCCAGCAGTGACCCGGGCCGGGGATCGGACTATGGCTACACCTTC. Translated, it gives CASSDPGRGSDYGYTF.

This clone turned up a few times. This chain links TRBV15 with TRBJ1-5; D gene uncertain. The CDR3 contains 12 residues. V lost 11 bases and J 0 bases, leaving 8 bases between the germline ends. Per the germline V gene, CDR1 is LNHNV and CDR2 is YYDKDF (reference sequence). CDR3 residues: CAAGYSNQPQHF. The CDR3, as DNA: TGTGCCGCGGGATATAGCAATCAGCCCCAGCATTTT.

The V gene is TRBV28, the J gene TRBJ1-1; D ambiguous. Per the germline V gene, CDR1 is MDHEN and CDR2 is SYDVKM. The length of the CDR3 is 14 residues. Trimming removed 5 bases from V and 1 base from J, with 11 bases in between. The CDR3 bases are TGTGCCAGCAGTGTGCTTTTGGGGAACACTGAAGCTTTCTTT. This codes for CASSVLLGNTEAFF.

The chain carries TRBV18 and TRBJ2-1; 7 bases are a match to TRBD1. CDR3 length: 13 amino acids. The junction had 5 bases not matched to a gene; V was cut back by 5 bases and J by 7 bases. Germline V CDR1 and CDR2: KGHSH, LQKENI. Here the CDR3 reads CASSSAGGNEQFF. As DNA, the CDR3 is TGTGCCAGCTCATCCGCAGGGGGTAATGAGCAGTTCTTC.

This chain links TRBV4-1 with TRBJ1-1; D is unresolved. V was clipped by 0 bases and J by 0 bases, with 11 bases between them. The V gene's germline CDR1 is MGHRA and CDR2 YSYEKL. This CDR3 is built from 16 residues. The CDR3 nucleotides read TGCGCCAGCAGCCAAGACACAACTCGTGTGAACACTGAAGCTTTCTTT. Its translation is CASSQDTTRVNTEAFF.

J is TRBJ1-1 and V is TRBV10-3; 8 bases line up with TRBD1. Germline-derived CDR1 and CDR2 are ENHRY and SYGVKD. This CDR3 is 14 amino acids long. V trimming: 2 bases; J trimming: 1 base; junction bases outside the gene matches: 0. The CDR3, as DNA: TGTGCCATCAGTGAGGGACAGGGGAACACTGAAGCTTTCTTT. This encodes CAISEGQGNTEAFF.

This clone was observed many times. Other DNA sequences in this specimen translate into the identical CDR3. V gene TRBV18 combines with J gene TRBJ2-5; D uncertain. Between the trimmed V and J ends, which lost 2 bases and 5 bases, there was a span of 9 bases. This CDR3 contains 13 residues. Germline V lookup: CDR1 KGHSH, CDR2 LQKENI. Written as DNA, the CDR3 is TGTGCCAGCTCACCAGGGGTTTCTGAGACCCAGTACTTC. This sequence encodes CASSPGVSETQYF.

This sequence joins TRBV9 and TRBJ2-5, with D possibly matching TRBD2 (5 bases). The V end lost 3 bases, the J end lost 5 bases, and 11 bases lay between the germline ends. CDR1 SGDLS and CDR2 YYNGEE come from the germline V gene. The length of the CDR3 is 13 residues. DNA for the CDR3: TGTGCCAGCAGCGGAGCTCCGGGGGAGACCCAGTACTTC. The encoded protein is CASSGAPGETQYF.

This clone was seen only a few times. The rearrangement uses TRBV15 and TRBJ2-5; D perhaps matches TRBD1 (6 bases). Germline CDR1 and CDR2: LNHNV and YYDKDF (reference sequence). The V end was cut by 2 bases, the J end by 4 bases, with 14 bases between. CDR3 length: 15 residues. This CDR3 is CATSRTPGELETQYF. The CDR3 bases are TGTGCCACCAGCAGAACTCCAGGGGAACTAGAGACCCAGTACTTC.

The count of this clone is one. This could be a read error, since a much larger clone is one nucleotide away. J is TRBJ2-1 and V is TRBV6-1; 11 bases are shared with TRBD2. The CDR3 extends over 14 amino acids. J was trimmed by 4 bases and V by 4 bases; bases with no gene match: 0. The germline V gene has CDR1 MNHNS and CDR2 SASEGT. The DNA for the CDR3 is TGTGCCAGCAGTGGGACTAGCGGGTACAATGAGCAGTTCTTC. As protein: CASSGTSGYNEQFF.

This chain uses TRBV13 with TRBJ2-7; D possibly corresponds to TRBD2 (7 bases). The ends were cut back, 6 bases at V and 6 bases at J, with 21 bases in the middle. Germline values: CDR1 PRHDT, CDR2 FYEKMQ (reference sequence). CDR3 length: 15 residues. The CDR3 spells CASSLAARTGPEQYF. The CDR3 coding sequence is TGTGCCAGCAGTCTAGCGGCGCGAACAGGGCCCGAGCAGTACTTC.

This clone was detected many times. Other nucleotide sequences from this sample produce the same CDR3. The V and J genes are TRBV27 and TRBJ2-7, with D tentatively TRBD2 (7 bases). V lost 2 bases and J lost 3, with 11 bases in between. The CDR3 spans 14 residues. Germline values: CDR1 MNHEY, CDR2 SMNVEV (reference sequence). CDR3 nucleotides: TGTGCCAGCAGTTTAGGGGGGGCGCACTACGAGCAGTACTTC. The encoded protein is CASSLGGAHYEQYF.

The chain uses TRBV28 and TRBJ1-5; maybe TRBD1 (5 bases). V lost 5 bases to trimming and J lost 5 bases, with 10 bases between them. Germline loops: CDR1 MDHEN, CDR2 SYDVKM. This CDR3 comprises 13 residues. This CDR3 is CASSADSHQPQHF. The CDR3 DNA reads TGTGCCAGCAGTGCAGACAGCCATCAGCCCCAGCATTTT.

The genes are TRBV18 and TRBJ1-3; TRBD1 matches at 7 bases. CDR1 KGHSH and CDR2 LQKENI come from the germline V gene. The V gene end was trimmed by 6 bases and the J gene end by 4 bases; junction bases not matched to a gene: 15. This CDR3 has 17 amino acids. CDR3 DNA: TGTGCCAGCTCCCTTTACTCCGGGACAGCCCTAGGAAACACCATATATTTT. Translating gives CASSLYSGTALGNTIYF.

The chain combines TRBV5-4 with TRBJ2-6, with 10 bases aligning to TRBD1. V dropped 6 bases and J dropped 0; count of bases not matched to a gene: 9. CDR3 length: 18 residues. Germline lookup yields CDR1 SGHNT and CDR2 YYREEE (reference sequence). The chain's CDR3 is CASTRTGTGASGANVLTF. In DNA, the CDR3 is TGTGCCAGCACCCGAACCGGGACAGGGGCCTCTGGGGCCAACGTCCTGACTTTC.

The chain employs TRBV5-1 and TRBJ2-4; weak D call: TRBD2 (5 bases). The V gene lost 0 bases and the J gene lost 8 bases, with 12 bases spanning the gap. Per the germline V gene, CDR1 is SGHRS and CDR2 is YFSETQ. The CDR3 loop spans 14 amino acids. The CDR3 protein is CASSLGLPRDIQYF. CDR3 sequence (DNA): TGCGCCAGCAGCTTGGGACTCCCGAGGGACATTCAGTACTTC.

As regards this clone: A read error is possible here, since a much larger clone lies one base away. Likely a read error: the CDR3 ends without its conserved phenylalanine or tryptophan. The rearrangement links TRBV30 to TRBJ2-6; D is ambiguous. The germline gives CDR1 GTSNPN, CDR2 SVGIG (reference sequence). V lost 0 bases, J lost 0 bases, and 6 bases lay in between. This CDR3 comprises 15 residues. The CDR3 DNA sequence: TGTGCCTGGAGTGTCAAGAGCTCTGGGGCCAACGTCCTGACTCTC. This translates into CAWSVKSSGANVLTL.

In this sample, this clone turned up once. This rearrangement joins TRBV19 to TRBJ2-7, with D possibly TRBD2 on 5 matching bases. Germline CDR1 LNHDA, CDR2 SQIVND (reference sequence). V lost 2 bases, J lost 0 bases, and 8 bases lay in between. The CDR3 extends over 14 amino acids. In DNA form, the CDR3 reads TGTGCCAGTAGTATATTAGGGAGCTCCTACGAGCAGTACTTC. It is translated as CASSILGSSYEQYF.

CDR3 protein: CASSPERQITNYGYTF. CDR3 coding DNA: TGTGCCAGCTCACCGGAACGACAGATAACTAACTATGGCTACACCTTC. The chain links TRBV18 to TRBJ1-2; maybe TRBD1 (5 bases). V lost 3 bases and J lost 0, with 14 bases in between. Germline V gene lookup returns CDR1 KGHSH and CDR2 LQKENI. The CDR3 runs 16 residues.

The chain has TRBV7-2 and TRBJ2-1; D gene ambiguous. Germline-derived CDR1 and CDR2 are SGHTA and FQGNSA. The CDR3 runs to 14 residues. V gave up 5 bases and J gave up 7 bases, with 15 bases separating them. The CDR3 sequence is CASSPQAANNEQFF. The CDR3 bases are TGTGCCAGCAGCCCCCAGGCGGCCAATAATGAGCAGTTCTTC.

V is TRBV9 and J is TRBJ1-1; D uncertain. There are 13 residues in the CDR3. The germline V gene has CDR1 SGDLS and CDR2 YYNGEE. Trimming removed 4 bases at V and 10 bases at J, with 17 bases between. CDR3 DNA: TGTGCCAGCAGCCCGCGGACGGGGATCGCAGCTTTCTTT. As protein: CASSPRTGIAAFF.

This chain joins TRBV10-3 and TRBJ2-7, with D possibly TRBD2 on 6 matching bases. This CDR3 has 17 amino acids. Germline-derived CDR1 and CDR2 are ENHRY and SYGVKD. The germline V and J ends were trimmed by 3 bases and 3 bases, with 21 bases remaining between them. The CDR3 sequence is CAISDTISVAVLYEQYF. The CDR3 bases are TGTGCCATCAGTGATACCATCTCCGTAGCGGTTCTCTACGAGCAGTACTTC.